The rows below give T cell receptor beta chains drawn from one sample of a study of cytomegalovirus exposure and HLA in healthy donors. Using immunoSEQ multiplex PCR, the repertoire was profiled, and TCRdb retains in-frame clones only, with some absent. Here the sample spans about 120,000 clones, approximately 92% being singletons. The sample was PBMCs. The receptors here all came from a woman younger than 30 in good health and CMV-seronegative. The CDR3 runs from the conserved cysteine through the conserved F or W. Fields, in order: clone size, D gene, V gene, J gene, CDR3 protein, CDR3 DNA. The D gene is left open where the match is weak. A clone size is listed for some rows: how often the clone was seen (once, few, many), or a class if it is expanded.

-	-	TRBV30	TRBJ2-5	CAWISGQGGETQYF	TGTGCCTGGATTTCGGGGCAGGGGGGAGAGACCCAGTACTTC
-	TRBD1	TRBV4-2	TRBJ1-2	CASSRGTGEDYGYTF	TGTGCCAGCAGCCGAGGGACAGGGGAAGACTATGGCTACACCTTC
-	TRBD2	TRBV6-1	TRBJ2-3	CASSEGGGAFLGTDTQYF	TGTGCCAGCAGTGAGGGCGGGGGGGCCTTCCTCGGGACAGATACGCAGTATTTT
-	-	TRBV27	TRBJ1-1	CASRHRATEAFF	TGTGCCAGCAGACACAGGGCCACTGAAGCTTTCTTT
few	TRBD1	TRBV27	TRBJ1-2	CASSGQDYGYTF	TGTGCCAGCAGCGGACAGGACTATGGCTACACCTTC
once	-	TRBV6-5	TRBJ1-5	CASRMDSTNQPQHF	TGTGCCAGCAGGATGGACAGTACCAATCAGCCCCAGCATTTT
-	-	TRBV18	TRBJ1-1	CASSLGENTEAFF	TGTGCCAGCTCACTCGGGGAGAACACTGAAGCTTTCTTT
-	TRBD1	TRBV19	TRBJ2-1	CASSITGVPSYNEQFF	TGTGCCAGTAGTATTACAGGGGTGCCGTCCTACAATGAGCAGTTCTTC
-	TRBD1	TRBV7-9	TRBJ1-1	CASSSRDSLNTEAFF	TGTGCCAGCAGCTCCCGGGACAGCTTGAACACTGAAGCTTTCTTT
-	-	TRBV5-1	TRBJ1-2	CASSLTSGTSDGYTF	TGCGCCAGCAGCTTAACTTCCGGGACATCGGATGGCTACACCTTC
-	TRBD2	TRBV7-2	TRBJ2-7	CASSLSGRADLEQYF	TGTGCCAGCAGCTTAAGCGGGAGGGCCGATCTCGAGCAGTACTTC
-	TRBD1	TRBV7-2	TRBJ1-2	CASSLGNRGLNYGYTF	TGTGCCAGCAGCCTAGGTAACAGGGGGCTGAACTATGGCTACACCTTC
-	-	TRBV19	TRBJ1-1	CASSIDLEKEAFF	TGTGCCAGTAGTATAGATTTAGAGAAGGAAGCTTTCTTT
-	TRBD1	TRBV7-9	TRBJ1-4	CASSLVGGAAEKLFF	TGTGCCAGCAGCTTAGTAGGGGGCGCGGCCGAAAAACTGTTTTTT
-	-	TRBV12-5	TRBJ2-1	CASGVDRMFYNEQFF	TGTGCTAGTGGAGTCGACAGGATGTTCTACAATGAGCAGTTCTTC
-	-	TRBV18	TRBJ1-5	CASSELAGGQPQHF	TGTGCCAGCTCCGAACTCGCGGGGGGACAGCCCCAGCATTTT
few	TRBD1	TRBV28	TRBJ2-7	CASRTGGQYEQYF	TGTGCCAGCAGAACAGGGGGACAATACGAGCAGTACTTC
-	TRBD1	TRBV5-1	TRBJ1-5	CASSTGTGLNQPQHF	TGCGCCAGCAGCACCGGGACAGGGCTCAATCAGCCCCAGCATTTT
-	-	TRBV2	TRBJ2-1	CASSPDSPEQFF	TGTGCCAGCAGTCCGGACAGTCCTGAGCAGTTCTTC
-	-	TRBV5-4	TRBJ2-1	CASSSGPGEQFF	TGTGCCAGCAGCTCCGGCCCGGGGGAGCAGTTCTTC
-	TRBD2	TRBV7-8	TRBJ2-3	CASSLVAGEGGATQYF	TGTGCCAGCAGCTTAGTAGCGGGAGAGGGAGGGGCTACGCAGTATTTT
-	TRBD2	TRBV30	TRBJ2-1	CAWDPTSGALNEQFF	TGTGCCTGGGACCCGACTAGCGGGGCTCTCAATGAGCAGTTCTTC
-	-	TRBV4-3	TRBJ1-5	CASSQSRDQPQHF	TGCGCCAGCAGCCAGTCGAGGGATCAGCCCCAGCATTTT
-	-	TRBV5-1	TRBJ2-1	CASSLDDSYNEQFF	TGCGCCAGCAGCTTGGACGACAGCTACAATGAGCAGTTCTTC
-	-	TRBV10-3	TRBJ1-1	CAMSSPMNTEAFF	TGTGCCATGAGCTCCCCCATGAACACTGAAGCTTTCTTT
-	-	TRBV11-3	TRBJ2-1	CASSLSDYNEQFF	TGTGCCAGCAGCTTAAGCGATTACAATGAGCAGTTCTTC
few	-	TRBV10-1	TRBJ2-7	CASSMDRRGYEQYF	TGCGCCAGCAGTATGGACAGGCGGGGCTACGAGCAGTACTTC
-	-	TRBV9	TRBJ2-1	CASSVESHEQFF	TGTGCCAGCAGCGTAGAGAGTCACGAGCAGTTCTTC
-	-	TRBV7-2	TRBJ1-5	CASSLWQDNQPQHF	TGTGCCAGCAGCTTGTGGCAGGACAATCAGCCCCAGCATTTT
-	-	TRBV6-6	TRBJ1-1	CASSPIGRGGEAFF	TGTGCCAGCAGCCCTATCGGACGGGGAGGTGAAGCTTTCTTT
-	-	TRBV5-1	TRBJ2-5	CASSFSGSGQETQYF	TGCGCCAGCAGCTTTTCGGGTTCGGGACAAGAGACCCAGTACTTC
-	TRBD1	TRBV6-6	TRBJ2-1	CASSYSGTDNEQFF	TGTGCCAGCAGTTACTCGGGGACAGACAATGAGCAGTTCTTC
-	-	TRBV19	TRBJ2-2	CASTPGSENTGELFF	TGTGCCAGTACCCCGGGGTCGGAGAACACCGGGGAGCTGTTTTTT
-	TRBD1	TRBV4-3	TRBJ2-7	CASSQYRGVSYEQYF	TGCGCCAGCAGCCAGTACAGGGGGGTGTCCTACGAGCAGTACTTC
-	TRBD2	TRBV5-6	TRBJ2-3	CASSLVPAGDTDTQYF	TGTGCCAGCAGCTTGGTTCCAGCGGGGGACACAGATACGCAGTATTTT
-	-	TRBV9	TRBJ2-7	CASSVGVDSSSYEQYF	TGTGCCAGCAGCGTAGGGGTGGACAGTTCTTCCTACGAGCAGTACTTC
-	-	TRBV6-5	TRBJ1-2	CASSYSYRELMGYTF	TGTGCCAGCAGTTACTCTTACAGGGAACTTATGGGCTACACCTTC
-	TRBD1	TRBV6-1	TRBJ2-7	CASKGAPAATYEQYF	TGTGCCAGCAAGGGGGCCCCGGCAGCAACCTACGAGCAGTACTTC
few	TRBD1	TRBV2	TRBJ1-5	CASSGQGSGNQPQHF	TGTGCCAGCAGTGGACAGGGGTCTGGCAATCAGCCCCAGCATTTT
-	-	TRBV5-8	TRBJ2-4	CASSSQEGFKNIQYF	TGTGCCAGCAGCTCCCAAGAGGGTTTCAAAAACATTCAGTACTTC
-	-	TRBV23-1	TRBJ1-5	CASSQQSGHNQPQHF	TGCGCCAGCAGTCAACAATCAGGCCACAATCAGCCCCAGCATTTT